These T cell receptor beta chains were read from a single sample in a study of cytomegalovirus exposure and HLA in healthy donors. This table comes from immunoSEQ multiplex PCR, and its TCRdb copy is limited to in-frame clones, with some not included. The sample holds about 130,000 clones, approximately 62% seen once. Specimen: PBMCs. Receptors were obtained from a human donor in good health. CDR3s include the opening cysteine and the closing phenylalanine or tryptophan. The order of the fields is clone size, V gene, D gene, J gene, CDR3 DNA, CDR3 protein. A D gene is named only where the DNA matches it firmly. The listing skips clone size in some rows; elsewhere it reads once, few, many or a size class.

abundance: NA
v_gene: TRBV28
d_gene: NA
j_gene: TRBJ1-1
CDR3nt: TGTGCCAGCAGTTTATACGCCGACAGAGACACTGAAGCTTTCTTT
CDR3aa: CASSLYADRDTEAFF

abundance: NA
v_gene: TRBV7-7
d_gene: NA
j_gene: TRBJ2-1
CDR3nt: TGTGCTAGCAGCCGCGGGGAGGCAGGGTTCCACAATGAGCAGTTCTTC
CDR3aa: CASSRGEAGFHNEQFF

abundance: NA
v_gene: TRBV5-4
d_gene: TRBD2
j_gene: TRBJ2-2
CDR3nt: TGTGCCAGCAGCTCCGCCAGTAGCGGGAGGGTGAACACCGGGGAGCTGTTTTTT
CDR3aa: CASSSASSGRVNTGELFF

abundance: few
v_gene: TRBV10-3
d_gene: TRBD2
j_gene: TRBJ2-1
CDR3nt: TGTGCCATCAGTGAGCAGGGACTACCCGGGAGCCGGGGGGACAATGAGCAGTTCTTC
CDR3aa: CAISEQGLPGSRGDNEQFF

abundance: NA
v_gene: TRBV6-1
d_gene: NA
j_gene: TRBJ1-1
CDR3nt: TGTGCCAGCAGTGAAACGGTGAACACTGAAGCTTTCTTT
CDR3aa: CASSETVNTEAFF

abundance: NA
v_gene: TRBV18
d_gene: NA
j_gene: TRBJ2-7
CDR3nt: TGTGCCAGCTCACCTTCGGGGGACTCCTACGAGCAGTACTTC
CDR3aa: CASSPSGDSYEQYF

abundance: NA
v_gene: TRBV19
d_gene: TRBD2
j_gene: TRBJ2-1
CDR3nt: TGTGCCAGTACTACGAGCGGGAGGCCCCCCTACAATGAGCAGTTCTTC
CDR3aa: CASTTSGRPPYNEQFF

abundance: NA
v_gene: TRBV18
d_gene: TRBD1
j_gene: TRBJ1-5
CDR3nt: TGTGCCAGCTCACCGACAGGGGGGCGCAATCAGCCCCAGCATTTT
CDR3aa: CASSPTGGRNQPQHF

abundance: few
v_gene: TRBV2
d_gene: NA
j_gene: TRBJ1-5
CDR3nt: TGTGCCAGCGCGCCTGGACATAATAGCAATCAGCCCCAGCATTTT
CDR3aa: CASAPGHNSNQPQHF

abundance: NA
v_gene: TRBV10-3
d_gene: TRBD1
j_gene: TRBJ1-2
CDR3nt: TGTGCCACCCAAGACAGGGGAGCTAACTATGGCTACACCTTC
CDR3aa: CATQDRGANYGYTF

abundance: few
v_gene: TRBV28
d_gene: NA
j_gene: TRBJ2-7
CDR3nt: TGTGCCAGCAGTTTAAGCCCGATCTACGAGCAGTACTTC
CDR3aa: CASSLSPIYEQYF

abundance: few
v_gene: TRBV4-3
d_gene: NA
j_gene: TRBJ1-1
CDR3nt: TGCGCCAGCGGCGCCGACAGGAACACTGAAGCTTTCTTT
CDR3aa: CASGADRNTEAFF

abundance: NA
v_gene: TRBV27
d_gene: NA
j_gene: TRBJ2-2
CDR3nt: TGTGCCAGCAGCCGGGAACGGGGGGGGGAGCTGTTTTTT
CDR3aa: CASSRERGGELFF